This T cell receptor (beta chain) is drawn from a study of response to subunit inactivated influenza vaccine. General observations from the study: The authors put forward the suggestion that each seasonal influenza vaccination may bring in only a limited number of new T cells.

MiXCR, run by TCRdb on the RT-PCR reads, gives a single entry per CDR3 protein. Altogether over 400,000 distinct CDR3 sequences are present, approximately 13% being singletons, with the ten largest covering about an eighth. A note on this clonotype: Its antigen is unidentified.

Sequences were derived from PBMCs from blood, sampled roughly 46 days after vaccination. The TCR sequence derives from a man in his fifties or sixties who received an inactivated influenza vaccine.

Written as DNA, the CDR3 is TGCAGTGCTGGGACCTTTGAGTGGCAGGTTCAAGAGACCCAGTACTTC. It is translated as CSAGTFEWQVQETQYF. The chain couples TRBV20-1 to TRBJ2-5, with D tentatively TRBD1 or TRBD2 (5 bases each). Germline assignment: CDR1 DFQATT and CDR2 SNEGSKA (reference sequence). CDR3 length: 16 amino acids. Trimming took 5 bases from V and 2 from J, leaving 21 bases between them.